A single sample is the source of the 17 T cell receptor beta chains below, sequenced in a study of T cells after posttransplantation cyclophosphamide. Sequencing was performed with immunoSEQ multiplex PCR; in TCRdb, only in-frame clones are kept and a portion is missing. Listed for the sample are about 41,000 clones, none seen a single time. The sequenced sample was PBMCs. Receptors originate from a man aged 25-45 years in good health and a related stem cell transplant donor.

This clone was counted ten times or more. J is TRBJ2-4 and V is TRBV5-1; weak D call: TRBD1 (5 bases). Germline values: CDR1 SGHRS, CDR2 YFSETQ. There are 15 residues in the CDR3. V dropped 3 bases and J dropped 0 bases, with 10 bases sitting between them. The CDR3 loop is CASSSQGIAKNIQYF. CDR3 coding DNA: TGCGCCAGCAGCTCCCAGGGAATAGCCAAAAACATTCAGTACTTC.

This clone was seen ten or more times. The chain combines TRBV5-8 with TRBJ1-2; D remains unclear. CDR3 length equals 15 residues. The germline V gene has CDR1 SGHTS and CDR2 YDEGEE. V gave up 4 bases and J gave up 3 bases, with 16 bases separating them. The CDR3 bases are TGTGCCAGCAGCCGTCCCAGGAGGTTAGACTATGGCTACACCTTC. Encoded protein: CASSRPRRLDYGYTF.

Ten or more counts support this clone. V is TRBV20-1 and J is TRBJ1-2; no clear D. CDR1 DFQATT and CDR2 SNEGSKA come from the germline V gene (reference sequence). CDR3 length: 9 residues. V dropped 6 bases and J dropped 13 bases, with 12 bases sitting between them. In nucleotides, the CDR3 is TGCAGTGCCTCTAGGCCCTCCACCTTC. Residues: CSASRPSTF.

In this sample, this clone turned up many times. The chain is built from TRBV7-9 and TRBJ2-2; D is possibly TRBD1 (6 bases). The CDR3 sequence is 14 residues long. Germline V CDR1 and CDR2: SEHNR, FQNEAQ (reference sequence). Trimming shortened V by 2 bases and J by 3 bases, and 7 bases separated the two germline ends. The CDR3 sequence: CASSLTGYTGELFF. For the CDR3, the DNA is TGTGCCAGCAGCTTAACAGGGTACACCGGGGAGCTGTTTTTT. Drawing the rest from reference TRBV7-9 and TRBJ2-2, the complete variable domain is DTGVSQNPRHKITKRGQNVTFRCDPISEHNRLYWYRQTLGQGPEFLTYFQNEAQLEKSRLLSDRFSAERPKGSFSTLEIQRTEQGDSAMYLCASSLTGYTGELFFGEGSRLTVL.

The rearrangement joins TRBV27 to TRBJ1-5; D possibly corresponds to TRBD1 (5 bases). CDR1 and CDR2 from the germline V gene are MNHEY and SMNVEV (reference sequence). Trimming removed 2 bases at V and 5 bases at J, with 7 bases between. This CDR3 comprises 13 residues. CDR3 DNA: TGTGCCAGCAGTTTACTGGGGCATCAGCCCCAGCATTTT. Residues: CASSLLGHQPQHF.

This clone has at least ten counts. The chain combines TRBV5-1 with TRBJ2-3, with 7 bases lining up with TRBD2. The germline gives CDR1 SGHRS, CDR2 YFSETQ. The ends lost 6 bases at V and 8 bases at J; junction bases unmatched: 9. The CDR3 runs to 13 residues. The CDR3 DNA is TGCGCCAGCACCCCCCGGGACTACCCTACGCAGTATTTT. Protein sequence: CASTPRDYPTQYF.

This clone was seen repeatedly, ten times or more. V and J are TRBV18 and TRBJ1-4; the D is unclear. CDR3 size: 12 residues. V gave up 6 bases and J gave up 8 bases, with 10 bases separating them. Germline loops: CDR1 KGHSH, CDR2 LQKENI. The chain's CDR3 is CASSEIGEKLFF. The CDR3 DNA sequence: TGTGCCAGCTCGGAAATAGGGGAAAAACTGTTTTTT.

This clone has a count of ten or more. The CDR3 loop reads CASSERGGSDGGYTF. The CDR3 DNA reads TGCGCCAGCAGTGAGAGGGGGGGTTCTGATGGAGGCTACACCTTC. This sequence joins TRBV10-2 and TRBJ1-2; D is possibly TRBD1 (6 bases). Trimming took off 2 bases at V and 8 bases at J, with 18 bases between the two ends. Germline CDR1 WSHSY, CDR2 SAAADI. This CDR3 has 15 residues.

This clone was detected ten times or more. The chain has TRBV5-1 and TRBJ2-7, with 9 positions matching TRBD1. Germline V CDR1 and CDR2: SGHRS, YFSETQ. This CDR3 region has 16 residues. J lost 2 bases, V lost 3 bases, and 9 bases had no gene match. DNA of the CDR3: TGCGCCAGCAGCTGGGGACAGGGAGGACTCACCTACGAGCAGTACTTC. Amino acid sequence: CASSWGQGGLTYEQYF.

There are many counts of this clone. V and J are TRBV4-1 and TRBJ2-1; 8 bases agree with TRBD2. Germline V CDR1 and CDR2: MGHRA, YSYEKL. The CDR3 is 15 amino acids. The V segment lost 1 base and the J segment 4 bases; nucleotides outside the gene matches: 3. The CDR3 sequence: CASSQVGGAYNEQFF. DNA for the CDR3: TGCGCCAGCAGCCAAGTCGGGGGGGCATACAATGAGCAGTTCTTC.

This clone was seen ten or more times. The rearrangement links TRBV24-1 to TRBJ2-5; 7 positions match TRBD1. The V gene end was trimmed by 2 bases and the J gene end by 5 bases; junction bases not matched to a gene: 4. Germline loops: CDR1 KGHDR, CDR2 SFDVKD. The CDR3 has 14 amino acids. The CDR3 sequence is CATSDSGQVETQYF. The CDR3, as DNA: TGTGCCACCAGTGATTCCGGACAGGTTGAGACCCAGTACTTC.

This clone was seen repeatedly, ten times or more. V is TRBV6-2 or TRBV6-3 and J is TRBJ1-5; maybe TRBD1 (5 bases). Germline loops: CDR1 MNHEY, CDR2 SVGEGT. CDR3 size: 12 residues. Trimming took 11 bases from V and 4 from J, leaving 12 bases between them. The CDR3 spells CAGWGENQPQHF. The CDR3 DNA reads TGTGCCGGGTGGGGGGAGAATCAGCCCCAGCATTTT.

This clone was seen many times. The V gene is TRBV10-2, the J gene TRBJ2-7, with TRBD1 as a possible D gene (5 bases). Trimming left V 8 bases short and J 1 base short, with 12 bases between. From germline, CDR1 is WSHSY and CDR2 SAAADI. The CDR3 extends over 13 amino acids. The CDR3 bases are TGCGCCAGCTCGCCGACAGATTCCTACGAGCAGTACTTC. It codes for CASSPTDSYEQYF.

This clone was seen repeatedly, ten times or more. This CDR3 reads CASSVGQGFYEQYF. The CDR3 bases are TGTGCCAGTAGTGTGGGACAGGGTTTTTACGAGCAGTACTTC. The chain couples TRBV19 to TRBJ2-7; TRBD1 matches at 9 bases. The CDR3 consists of 14 residues. The V segment lost 5 bases and the J segment 4 bases; nucleotides outside the gene matches: 6. Germline loops: CDR1 LNHDA, CDR2 SQIVND (reference sequence).

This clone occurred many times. CDR3 region: CASSLDRARNQPQHF. Here the CDR3 DNA reads TGTGCCAGCAGCCTCGACAGGGCAAGGAATCAGCCCCAGCATTTT. The chain is built from TRBV5-5 and TRBJ1-5; 7 bases fit TRBD1. Germline CDR1 reads SGHKS; CDR2 reads YYEKEE (reference sequence). After removal of 4 bases from V and 4 bases from J, the junction contained 8 bases not matched to a gene. The CDR3 spans 15 residues. The variable domain in full, with the rest retrieved from reference TRBV5-5 and TRBJ1-5, is DAGVTQSPTHLIKTRGQQVTLRCSPISGHKSVSWYQQVLGQGPQFIFQYYEKEERGRGNFPDRFSARQFPNYSSELNVNALLLGDSALYLCASSLDRARNQPQHFGDGTRLSIL.

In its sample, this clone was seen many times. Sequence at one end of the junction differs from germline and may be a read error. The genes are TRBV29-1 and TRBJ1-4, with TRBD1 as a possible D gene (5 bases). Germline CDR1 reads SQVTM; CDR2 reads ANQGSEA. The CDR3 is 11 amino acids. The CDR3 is CSVVLSGAAYF. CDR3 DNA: TGCAGCGTTGTTCTCAGTGGGGCCGCCTATTTT. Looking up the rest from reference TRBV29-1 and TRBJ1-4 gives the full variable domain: SAVISQKPSRDICQRGTSLTIQCQVDSQVTMMFWYRQQPGQSLTLIATANQGSEATYESGFVIDKFPISRPNLTFSTLTVSNMSPEDSSIYLCSVVLSGAAYFGSGTQLSVL.

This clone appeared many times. The CDR3 loop reads CASSLGPGTANEKLFF. The CDR3 DNA sequence: TGCGCCAGCAGCTTGGGCCCCGGGACAGCAAATGAAAAACTGTTTTTT. The chain links TRBV5-1 to TRBJ1-4, with 7 nucleotides matching TRBD1. Trimming cost V 0 bases and J 5 bases; bases outside gene matches: 7. The CDR3 length is 16 residues. Germline V gives CDR1 SGHRS, CDR2 YFSETQ.